Included here is one T cell receptor (beta chain) sequence, with context. Ten or more counts support this clonotype. Its antigen specificity is not known. It has no much larger one-base neighbor in the sample; base qualities were not kept. Library preparation used 5' RACE. TCRdb names Illumina HiSeq 2500 as the instrument used. The second PCR ran for about 7 to 11 cycles and used a J-beta primer mix along with a sample-barcoded 5' primer. Each TCR beta cDNA molecule received a unique molecular identifier from a template-switch 5' adaptor carrying 12 random nucleotides. Each sample yielded at least 3 million CDR3-containing paired-end reads. First-strand cDNA synthesis was performed from all RNA using the Mint cDNA synthesis kit, with priming by a TRBC-specific oligonucleotide. After uracil-DNA glycosylase treatment, a first 18-cycle PCR used universal primers M1SS and BC2_uni_R on all cDNA. The paper's processing steps were these. For normalization, 1 million high-quality reads, each with a distinct molecular identifier, were randomly selected from each sample. Instead of being binned into consensus sequences, reads that shared molecular identifiers were thrown out. MiTCR, run with a Q25 quality threshold and the strictest error-elimination algorithm, handled CDR3 identification, clonotype clustering and error correction. A nonparametric unseen species model with Euler transformation was used to estimate a lower bound on total TCR beta diversity. TCRdb reprocessed the public reads (quality trimming at Q25 with fastp, clone calling with MiXCR) and kept in-frame beta chains. CDR3 protein sequences are deduplicated, and each keeps its most common genes and DNA. What appears here as the V and J calls and clone size reflects TCRdb's work, not the paper's. A total of about 800,000 distinct CDR3 sequences appear in this sample, roughly 25% of them only once. The leading ten clones occupy approximately 4% of the sample.

This sample was taken from a study of blood T cells in healthy people across ages (dated by TCRdb to the mid-2010s). Broadly, across the study: In model experiments, template switching captured about one uniquely barcoded TCR beta cDNA molecule for every two T cells. The study measured age-related changes in TCR beta repertoire diversity using deep sequencing normalized with unique cDNA molecular identifiers. The donors were split into four age groups: young (average around 17 years), middle-aged (about 40), aged (approximately 60) and long-lived (about 74). Using the same blood draw, the study looked at two additional independent replicas of 1 million unique cDNA reads for two donors, one aged 18 to 30 and the other aged 80 or older. Results the study describes overall, beyond this receptor: Observed TCR beta diversity per million T cells fell roughly linearly with age, and a significant reduction was already apparent by age around 39. The CMV infection status of donors was not known, potentially confounding age-related changes in expanded clonotypes. Observed TCR beta diversity correlated strongly with the percentage of naive T cells measured by flow cytometry. Compared with the aged group, more naive CD4+ T cells, fewer expanded clones and increased TCR diversity were shown by the long-lived group, suggesting age selection. Because profiling used bulk unsorted PBMCs, naive and antigen-experienced compartments could not be compared conclusively. Estimates of total diversity from one million sequenced T cells were regarded as lower bounds and underestimates.

Donors were roughly 40 systemically healthy Caucasian individuals from Russia aged 6 to 90 years. Each donor gave about 9.7 milliliters of peripheral blood, drawn into EDTA-treated Vacutainer tubes. Ficoll-Paque density-gradient centrifugation was used to isolate PBMCs, with at least 7 million per sample. Total RNA was extracted from PBMCs with Trizol reagent, with at least 6 micrograms obtained per sample. For every donor, flow cytometry on a PBMC aliquot measured the percentage of naive CD45RAhigh/CD27high T cells. CDR3 length: 13 amino acids, cysteine to phenylalanine. The read is trimmed to its CDR3 DNA, 39 bases read in frame from base 1. V is shortened by 6 bases, J by 5 bases, and the region joining them spans 10 bases. CDR1 LNHDA and CDR2 SQIVND are derived from the germline V gene (reference sequence). This sample also appeared in a second study, on T cells of mothers and their children. Looking at the second paper: Nine systemically healthy Caucasian individuals served as donors, namely three mothers together with their six children. cDNA synthesis consumed the entire amount of extracted RNA, loaded at approximately 1.6 ug RNA in each 15 ul reaction. In the second PCR, sample barcodes and 2-4 random nucleotides were introduced via the M1S primer. Each mother yielded over 9.5 million TCR beta CDR3 reads and each child 2.5 million to 3 million reads. Thymic selection similarly shapes TCR recombination output in related and unrelated pairs, with minor effect from inherited differences. Related mother-child pairs always showed normalized repertoire overlap that was slightly higher than in unrelated mother-child pairs, though the difference was never significant. With a sensitivity of about 100 clones per million clonotypes, no persistent microchimeric T cell clones were detected. Deep NGS was used in the study to compare the TCR beta repertoires of mothers and children and to look for features that separate related mother-child pairs from unrelated individuals. Mothers averaged about 37 +/- 4 years of age and children averaged approximately 11 +/- 4 years. Libraries were sequenced on Illumina HiSeq 2000 with 100+100 nt paired-end reads after adapter ligation with NEBNext reagents. To prevent cross-contamination, the mother and child libraries were prepared one month apart and sequenced in separate runs. Each donor had between about 450,000 and 2,200,000 distinct TCR beta clonotypes identified. Naive TCR beta clonotypes were estimated from low-frequency clonotypes matched to each donor's FACS-determined naive share, without sorting.

The sequence joins TRBV19 to TRBJ2-2; the D call could be TRBD1 or TRBD2, with each sharing 5 bases. This TCR came from a boy aged 10-17 years in good health. What was sequenced was blood. Here the CDR3 is given as CASSGARTGELFF. The DNA is as follows: TGTGCCAGTAGCGGGGCGCGGACCGGGGAGCTGTTTTTT. Beyond the CDR3, the reference TRBV19 and TRBJ2-2 genes provide the residues; the full variable domain reads: DGGITQSPKYLFRKEGQNVTLSCEQNLNHDAMYWYRQDPGQGLRLIYYSQIVNDFQKGDIAEGYSVSREKKESFPLTVTSAQKNPTAFYLCASSGARTGELFFGEGSRLTVL.